These 26 T cell receptor beta chains came from one sample sequenced in a study of glioma-infiltrating T cells. The iRepertoire nested amplicon-rescue multiplex PCR amplified TCR alpha and beta CDR3s from RNA. TCRdb reprocessed the multiplex PCR reads with MiXCR, giving one entry per CDR3 protein. The table includes around 390,000 distinct CDR3 sequences, roughly two fifths detected once. Sample: glioma tissue, nonneoplastic brain tissue, or PBMCs (not recorded which). The receptors come from a human donor with low-grade glioma or glioblastoma, undergoing nonglioma brain surgery, or in good health (not recorded which).

This clonotype was observed at least ten times. The J gene is TRBJ2-7, the V gene TRBV6-1, with a weak D call TRBD1 (5 bases). Germline CDR1 is MNHNS and CDR2 is SASEGT. The V gene lost 6 bases and the J gene lost 1 base, with 13 bases spanning the gap. CDR3 length: 14 amino acids. The CDR3 reads CASRALPGSYEQYF. CDR3 DNA sequence: TGTGCCAGCAGAGCCCTACCAGGGTCCTACGAGCAGTACTTC.

In this sample, this clonotype turned up a few times. J is TRBJ2-2 and V is TRBV24-1, with D perhaps TRBD2 (7 bases). V shed 7 bases and J shed 6 bases, with 11 bases lying between them. Germline CDR1 KGHDR, CDR2 SFDVKD. The CDR3 sequence is 13 residues long. The CDR3 DNA follows: TGTGCCACCAGGGACAGCGGGGCCGGGGAGCTGTTTTTT. Its translation is CATRDSGAGELFF.

Concerning this clonotype itself: A single base separates this from a much larger clone, so it may be a read error. The V gene is TRBV15, the J gene TRBJ2-1; D gene ambiguous. CDR1 LNHNV and CDR2 YYDKDF come from the germline V gene (reference sequence). The CDR3 length is 12 residues. The CDR3 bases are TGTGCCACCAGCAGAGATTGGTTTGAGCGGTTCTTC. It codes for CATSRDWFERFF.

As regards this clonotype: An end of the junction differs from the germline gene, which may be a read error. Here the CDR3 DNA reads TGCAGTGCTAGAGTTGGGGTGAATCGTGGTTCCTACGGCTACGCCTTC. Its protein is CSARVGVNRGSYGYAF. This sequence joins TRBV20-1 and TRBJ1-2; D remains unclear. Germline V gene lookup returns CDR1 DFQATT and CDR2 SNEGSKA (reference sequence). This CDR3 has 16 amino acids.

This clonotype appeared many times. The chain has TRBV27 and TRBJ1-2; 10 nucleotides agree with TRBD1. Germline assignment: CDR1 MNHEY and CDR2 SMNVEV (reference sequence). J was trimmed by 8 bases and V by 5 bases; bases with no gene match: 11. This CDR3 comprises 15 residues. The CDR3 reads CASSPSTGGVRGYTF. DNA for the CDR3: TGTGCCAGCAGTCCATCGACAGGGGGCGTAAGGGGCTACACCTTC.

The V gene is TRBV29-1, the J gene TRBJ2-1, with 7 bases lining up with TRBD1. CDR3 length equals 15 residues. The germline V gene has CDR1 SQVTM and CDR2 ANQGSEA. With 3 bases clipped from V and 3 bases from J, the junction kept 8 bases outside the gene matches. CDR3 in DNA: TGCAGCGTTGATGAGGGGGCTTGGTACTACAATGAGCAGTTCTTC. Residues: CSVDEGAWYYNEQFF.

This rearrangement joins TRBV7-8 to TRBJ2-7, with 13 bases matching TRBD2. The CDR3 loop spans 15 amino acids. The germline CDR1 and CDR2 sequences are SGHVS and FQNEAQ. The trim removed 3 bases at V and 3 bases at J, leaving 2 bases unmatched. Written as DNA, the CDR3 is TGTGCCAGCAGCTTCGGACTAGCGGGAGACTACGAGCAGTACTTC. Protein sequence: CASSFGLAGDYEQYF. Variable domain in full (rest from reference TRBV7-8 and TRBJ2-7): GAGVSQSPRYKVAKRGQDVALRCDPISGHVSLFWYQQALGQGPEFLTYFQNEAQLDKSGLPSDRFFAERPEGSVSTLKIQRTQQEDSAVYLCASSFGLAGDYEQYFGPGTRLTVT.

The V call is TRBV7-2, the J call TRBJ2-7; no clear D. Germline lookup yields CDR1 SGHTA and CDR2 FQGNSA. This CDR3 contains 14 residues. Trimming took 1 base from V and 0 from J, leaving 7 bases between them. CDR3 loop: CASSLVQNSYEQYF. CDR3 in DNA: TGTGCCAGCAGCTTAGTACAGAACTCCTACGAGCAGTACTTC.

The DNA for the CDR3 is TGTGCCAGCATCCAGGGCACAGATACGCAGTATTTT. Amino acid sequence: CASIQGTDTQYF. The chain has TRBV7-2 and TRBJ2-3; D not resolved. The germline V gene has CDR1 SGHTA and CDR2 FQGNSA. Deletions cut 7 bases from V and 1 base from J, with 6 bases between. The CDR3 spans 12 residues.

Points on this clonotype: A read error may produce the germline difference seen at one junction end. The chain couples TRBV20-1 to TRBJ1-1; no definite D call. This CDR3 spans 13 amino acids. The germline V gene has CDR1 DFQATT and CDR2 SNEGSKA (reference sequence). The CDR3, as DNA: TGCGGTGCCCGTAGAGGAGAGGACACTGAAGCTTTCTTT. Encoded protein: CGARRGEDTEAFF.

This clonotype turned up a few times. V gene TRBV20-1 combines with J gene TRBJ1-5, with D maybe TRBD1 (5 bases). The V end lost 3 bases, the J end lost 3 bases, and 9 bases lay between the germline ends. The germline V gene has CDR1 DFQATT and CDR2 SNEGSKA (reference sequence). CDR3 length equals 13 residues. The CDR3 loop is CSASQGNNQPQHF. DNA for the CDR3: TGCAGTGCTAGTCAGGGAAACAATCAGCCCCAGCATTTT.

Many counts were recorded for this clonotype. The CDR3 loop reads CASSLPGTGSSQHF. In nucleotides, the CDR3 is TGTGCCAGCAGTTTACCCGGGACAGGGAGTTCCCAGCATTTT. The rearrangement links TRBV28 to TRBJ1-5; TRBD1 matches at 9 bases. Germline V lookup: CDR1 MDHEN, CDR2 SYDVKM. J lost 11 bases, V lost 2 bases, and 7 bases had no gene match. The CDR3 consists of 14 residues.

The chain joins TRBV4-2 to TRBJ2-7; 8 positions match TRBD2. CDR1 is LGHNA, CDR2 YNFKEQ, per germline. J gave up 2 bases and V 6 bases, and 9 bases lay outside the gene matches. This CDR3 is 15 amino acids long. In nucleotides, the CDR3 is TGTGCCAGCAGTCTACCGGGGGGGGGTGCCTACGAGCAGTACTTC. It translates to CASSLPGGGAYEQYF.

As for this clonotype: The CDR3 does not close with the conserved phenylalanine or tryptophan, likely indicating a read error. This chain uses TRBV6-2 or TRBV6-3 with TRBJ1-2; D is uncertain. The CDR3 consists of 14 residues. Germline CDR1 and CDR2: MNHEY and SVGEGT. The CDR3 nucleotides are TGTGCCGGCAGTTACGGCCCAATGGGGTATGGCTACACCCTC. Translating gives CAGSYGPMGYGYTL.

The chain carries TRBV7-2 and TRBJ1-5; no definite D call. CDR1 and CDR2 (germline): SGHTA, FQGNSA. Trimming took off 2 bases at V and 6 bases at J, with 11 bases between the two ends. The length of the CDR3 is 14 residues. The CDR3 reads CASSLRSGGQPQHF. CDR3 coding DNA: TGTGCCAGCAGCTTACGTTCCGGTGGTCAGCCCCAGCATTTT.

Notes on this clonotype: This may stem from a read error, because a much larger clone lies one nucleotide away. The V call is TRBV7-2, the J call TRBJ1-6; D unresolved. Germline loops: CDR1 SGHTA, CDR2 FQGNSA. This CDR3 is built from 12 residues. Trimming took off 1 base at V and 10 bases at J, with 5 bases between the two ends. The DNA of the CDR3 is TGTGCCAGCAGCTTAGACCAGTCACCCCTCCACTTT. Its translation: CASSLDQSPLHF.

Concerning this clonotype: A read error may explain this, as a much larger clone is one base away. Here the CDR3 reads CASSRGSREYEQYF. For the CDR3, the DNA is TGTGCCAGCAGCCGCGGGTCTAGGGAATACGAGCAGTACTTC. This sequence joins TRBV5-4 and TRBJ2-7; D is perhaps TRBD2 (5 bases). V was clipped by 4 bases and J by 4 bases, with 15 bases between them. The germline gives CDR1 SGHNT, CDR2 YYREEE (reference sequence). This CDR3 spans 14 amino acids.

This clonotype was recorded at least ten times. The CDR3 DNA sequence: TGTGCCAGCCGGGACCAAAACTACGAGCAGTACTTC. Translating it yields CASRDQNYEQYF. The genes are TRBV27 and TRBJ2-7; perhaps D is TRBD1 or TRBD2 (5 bases each). This CDR3 is built from 12 residues. Germline V gene sequence: CDR1 MNHEY, CDR2 SMNVEV (reference sequence). Deletions cut 8 bases from V and 3 bases from J, with 11 bases between.

J is TRBJ2-7 and V is TRBV20-1, with unresolved D. Germline V gene sequence: CDR1 DFQATT, CDR2 SNEGSKA (reference sequence). The CDR3 spans 12 residues. Trimming left V 3 bases short and J 3 bases short, with 9 bases between. Here the CDR3 reads CSARDGIYEQYF. The DNA for the CDR3 is TGCAGTGCTAGGGACGGAATCTACGAGCAGTACTTC.

The CDR3 DNA reads TGCGCCAGCAGCTTGCAGACTAGTAACAATGAGCAGTTCTTC. The encoded protein is CASSLQTSNNEQFF. The chain is built from TRBV5-1 and TRBJ2-1, with a tentative D call TRBD2 (6 bases). V was clipped by 1 base and J by 5 bases, with 10 bases between them. The CDR3 extends over 14 amino acids. Germline CDR1 is SGHRS and CDR2 is YFSETQ.

The rearrangement uses TRBV5-6 and TRBJ2-7; D remains ambiguous. V was clipped by 2 bases and J by 6 bases, with 6 bases between them. Looked up from germline, CDR1 is SGHDT and CDR2 is YYEEEE. The CDR3 contains 11 residues. CDR3 DNA: TGTGCCAGCAGCTTTGTCATCGAGCAGTACTTC. Translated, it gives CASSFVIEQYF.

This clonotype was seen ten or more times. V usage is TRBV27 and J usage is TRBJ2-1; D gene ambiguous. V was trimmed by 2 bases and J by 7 bases, leaving 9 bases between them. The V gene's germline CDR1 is MNHEY and CDR2 SMNVEV (reference sequence). The CDR3 runs 13 residues. CDR3 nucleotides: TGTGCCAGCAGTTTAGGGCAAGTAAATGAGCAGTTCTTC. Its protein is CASSLGQVNEQFF.

This chain links TRBV6-2 or TRBV6-3 with TRBJ1-4; possibly TRBD1 for D (6 bases). Germline V gene data show CDR1 as MNHEY and CDR2 as SVGEGT. V lost 10 bases and J 6 bases, leaving 18 bases between the germline ends. This CDR3 comprises 14 residues. In nucleotides, the CDR3 is TGTGCCATCAGGGGAGTAAGGGATGATGAAAAACTGTTTTTT. It encodes CAIRGVRDDEKLFF.

This chain links TRBV24-1 with TRBJ2-1; D is possibly TRBD1 (5 bases). The CDR3 totals 13 residues. Germline values: CDR1 KGHDR, CDR2 SFDVKD. V shed 3 bases and J shed 8 bases, with 10 bases lying between them. For the CDR3, the DNA is TGTGCCACCAGTGATGGGGCCCACGATGAGCAGTTCTTC. Encoded protein: CATSDGAHDEQFF.

The chain recombines TRBV20-1 with TRBJ2-7; D remains ambiguous. The CDR3 runs to 14 residues. V gave up 6 bases and J gave up 0 bases, with 15 bases separating them. Germline V gene data show CDR1 as DFQATT and CDR2 as SNEGSKA (reference sequence). The CDR3 here is CSAIKIGISYEQYF. The CDR3 DNA reads TGCAGTGCAATCAAGATAGGAATCTCCTACGAGCAGTACTTC.

This chain connects TRBV4-2 to TRBJ1-1, with TRBD1 matching 8 bases. Germline V gives CDR1 LGHNA, CDR2 YNFKEQ. The CDR3 sequence is 16 residues long. V was pared by 1 base and J by 4 bases, with 8 bases of the junction left unmatched. The CDR3 DNA follows: TGTGCCAGCAGCCAAGGCACGGACAGGGAGGGCACTGAAGCTTTCTTT. Translation: CASSQGTDREGTEAFF.